This T cell receptor beta chain appears in the sequencing data of a study of Ad26.COV2.S vaccination and SARS-CoV-2 variants. As to this clone: Its antigen is undetermined.

The junction had 5 bases not matched to a gene; V was cut back by 5 bases and J by 14 bases. The CDR3 sequence is 11 residues long. Germline V gene sequence: CDR1 MNHEY, CDR2 SVGEGT. Notes on the study in general: Measures of TCR breadth and depth may have fallen short of total T cell responses.

This sample's treatment: about 20 received Ad26.COV2.S at low or high dose, single or two shots; about five received placebo; per-sample allocation not given. On day 63 after the first injection, vaccine and placebo recipients gave samples. Generated by immunoSEQ multiplex PCR, the TCRdb table keeps only in-frame clones and is missing some. The sample yields about 350,000 clones, approximately 85% seen once. The V call is TRBV6-2 or TRBV6-3, the J call TRBJ2-1; 8 positions match TRBD2. The TCR originated in a person aged 18-65 years who received the Ad26.COV2.S COVID-19 vaccine or a placebo. This material consisted of peripheral blood, taken in a trial of Ad26.COV2.S vaccine versus placebo. The CDR3 DNA is TGTGCCAGCAGTCTGGGGACTAGGGAGTTCTTC. It yields the protein CASSLGTREFF.